Listed here are 24 T cell receptor beta chains from one sample, sequenced in a study of blood T cells in healthy people across ages. Using a J-beta primer mix together with a sample-barcoded 5' primer, a second PCR was run for roughly 7 to 12 cycles. MiXCR, applied by TCRdb to the 5' RACE reads, yields one record per CDR3 protein. Among about 760,000 distinct CDR3 sequences listed, 25% were seen once. These sequences were also reported in another study, on T cells of mothers and their children.

The material sequenced was blood. These receptor sequences come from a boy between 10 and 17 years old in good health.

This clonotype was seen a handful of times. In DNA, the CDR3 is TGTGCCAGCAGTTCCCTCGCAGGGGGCGACACTGAAGCTTTCTTT. Encoded protein: CASSSLAGGDTEAFF. The rearrangement links TRBV6-5 to TRBJ1-1; 8 nucleotides line up with TRBD1. Germline values: CDR1 MNHEY, CDR2 SVGAGI. The CDR3 is 15 residues long. The ends lost 4 bases at V and 3 bases at J; junction bases unmatched: 7.

In its sample, this clonotype was seen a few times. The rearrangement links TRBV9 to TRBJ2-1, with D maybe TRBD2 (5 bases). The V gene lost 4 bases and the J gene lost 7 bases, with 9 bases spanning the gap. CDR3 length equals 12 residues. Per germline, CDR1 SGDLS and CDR2 YYNGEE. CDR3 region: CASSRTFNEQFF. CDR3 in DNA: TGTGCCAGCAGCCGGACTTTTAATGAGCAGTTCTTC.

The table lists this clonotype with a few counts. This chain links TRBV20-1 with TRBJ2-1, with 9 bases matching TRBD2. V lost 0 bases and J lost 8; bases outside the gene matches: 14. This CDR3 is 17 amino acids long. The germline V gene has CDR1 DFQATT and CDR2 SNEGSKA (reference sequence). The CDR3 reads CSARDIRISGRRDEQFF. The CDR3 DNA reads TGCAGTGCTAGAGATATAAGGATTAGCGGGAGAAGGGATGAGCAGTTCTTC.

This clonotype was found a few times. The chain has TRBV11-2 and TRBJ1-4; D unresolved. Germline V gives CDR1 SGHAT, CDR2 FQNNGV. This CDR3 spans 16 amino acids. V gave up 5 bases and J gave up 5 bases, with 18 bases separating them. The CDR3, as DNA: TGTGCCAGCAGCCAAAGGTTAGCGCGCGGGAATGAAAAACTGTTTTTT. Protein sequence: CASSQRLARGNEKLFF.

This rearrangement joins TRBV5-6 to TRBJ2-2, with a tentative D call TRBD2 (5 bases). The CDR3 has 16 amino acids. CDR1 and CDR2 from the germline V gene are SGHDT and YYEEEE. The V gene lost 0 bases and the J gene lost 4 bases, with 13 bases spanning the gap. CDR3: CASSLGGVYSTGELFF. The DNA of the CDR3 is TGTGCCAGCAGCTTGGGGGGAGTCTACAGCACCGGGGAGCTGTTTTTT.

This chain joins TRBV7-2 and TRBJ2-7, with TRBD1 as a possible D gene (6 bases). This CDR3 region has 15 residues. The V gene lost 5 bases and the J gene lost 4 bases, with 18 bases spanning the gap. Germline V gene lookup returns CDR1 SGHTA and CDR2 FQGNSA. Here the CDR3 reads CASSPSGAGGYEQYF. The DNA of the CDR3 is TGTGCCAGCAGCCCCTCAGGGGCAGGTGGGTACGAGCAGTACTTC. The full variable domain, completed using reference TRBV7-2 and TRBJ2-7, is GAGVSQSPSNKVTEKGKDVELRCDPISGHTALYWYRQSLGQGLEFLIYFQGNSAPDKSGLPSDRFSAERTGGSVSTLTIQRTQQEDSAVYLCASSPSGAGGYEQYFGPGTRLTVT.

This clonotype was picked up a small number of times. This chain connects TRBV6-1 to TRBJ2-7; D is ambiguous. Germline CDR1 reads MNHNS; CDR2 reads SASEGT. This CDR3 region has 16 residues. The ends were cut back, 6 bases at V and 3 bases at J, with 21 bases in the middle. The CDR3 region has the DNA TGTGCCAGCAGCCCTTACCTCTCCGGTGCCAACTACGAGCAGTACTTC. Protein: CASSPYLSGANYEQYF.

V usage is TRBV4-2 and J usage is TRBJ2-5, with 10 bases fitting TRBD2. The DNA matches TRBJ2-1 better at its end, which makes the J call doubtful. The germline V gene has CDR1 LGHNA and CDR2 YNFKEQ. The CDR3 is 17 residues long. Written as DNA, the CDR3 is TGTGCCAGCAACCATAAAGGCGGACTAGCGGAATCGAATGAGCAGTTCTTC. Its translation: CASNHKGGLAESNEQFF.

The chain links TRBV28 to TRBJ1-1, with TRBD1 matching over 8 bases. This CDR3 has 15 amino acids. Per the germline V gene, CDR1 is MDHEN and CDR2 is SYDVKM. The ends lost 3 bases at V and 4 bases at J; junction bases unmatched: 7. CDR3 coding DNA: TGTGCCAGCAGTTTTGGACAGGGACCGGGCACTGAAGCTTTCTTT. Its translation: CASSFGQGPGTEAFF.

The CDR3 loop reads CASSHRTGVKVIKNIQYF. The CDR3 DNA is TGCGCCAGCAGCCACCGGACAGGAGTAAAGGTAATCAAAAACATTCAGTACTTC. This rearrangement joins TRBV4-1 to TRBJ2-4, with 7 bases that match TRBD1. This CDR3 has 18 amino acids. Trimming removed 3 bases from V and 3 bases from J; junction bases left unmatched: 14. Germline CDR1 and CDR2: MGHRA and YSYEKL.

In regard to this clonotype: This may be a read error: a much more frequent sequence differs by one nucleotide. V gene TRBV19 combines with J gene TRBJ2-3; D unresolved. Germline loops: CDR1 LNHDA, CDR2 SQIVND (reference sequence). The CDR3 runs 16 residues. Written as DNA, the CDR3 is TGTGCCAGTAGTGTTGCTGGCGGATTTAGCACAGCTACGCAGTATTTT. Its translation: CASSVAGGFSTATQYF.

This chain uses TRBV5-6 with TRBJ2-1; 11 bases are shared with TRBD1. The length of the CDR3 is 15 residues. Germline CDR1 reads SGHDT; CDR2 reads YYEEEE. V was pared by 4 bases and J by 5 bases, with 5 bases of the junction left unmatched. CDR3 region: CASSPDRGLNNEQFF. The DNA for the CDR3 is TGTGCCAGCAGCCCGGACAGGGGGCTTAACAATGAGCAGTTCTTC.

The chain couples TRBV10-3 to TRBJ2-2; D may be TRBD1 (6 bases). The V end was cut by 3 bases, the J end by 4 bases, with 12 bases between. Germline V gene lookup returns CDR1 ENHRY and CDR2 SYGVKD. The CDR3 contains 15 residues. CDR3 region: CAISDRDIGTGELFF. CDR3 sequence (DNA): TGTGCCATCAGTGATAGGGACATCGGCACCGGGGAGCTGTTTTTT.

V gene TRBV29-1 combines with J gene TRBJ2-7, with unresolved D. V lost 7 bases to trimming and J lost 0 bases, with 10 bases between them. The germline V gene encodes CDR1 SQVTM and CDR2 ANQGSEA. The length of the CDR3 is 12 residues. CDR3 DNA sequence: TGCAGCGCCGTCAGGAACTCCTACGAGCAGTACTTC. This codes for CSAVRNSYEQYF.

This clonotype is a singleton in its sample. The chain carries TRBV29-1 and TRBJ1-3; D remains ambiguous. Looked up from germline, CDR1 is SQVTM and CDR2 is ANQGSEA. Trimming left V 6 bases short and J 3 bases short, with 24 bases between. The CDR3 covers 17 residues. The CDR3 here is CSVDLRDQDVYGNTIYF. DNA of the CDR3: TGCAGCGTCGACTTGCGGGATCAGGATGTATATGGAAACACCATATATTTT.

The chain recombines TRBV9 with TRBJ1-4; D remains ambiguous. This CDR3 is built from 15 residues. V shed 0 bases and J shed 5 bases, with 11 bases lying between them. Germline CDR1 reads SGDLS; CDR2 reads YYNGEE. CDR3 DNA sequence: TGTGCCAGCAGCGTAGGTCCGAGGCCAAATGAAAAACTGTTTTTT. Residues: CASSVGPRPNEKLFF.

A few counts support this clonotype. This chain joins TRBV4-1 and TRBJ2-1, with D unclear. Germline values: CDR1 MGHRA, CDR2 YSYEKL. Trimming took off 0 bases at V and 3 bases at J, with 15 bases between the two ends. The CDR3 runs to 17 residues. CDR3 sequence (DNA): TGCGCCAGCAGCCAAGATAGTGCCAGTACTTACTACAATGAGCAGTTCTTC. This gives the protein CASSQDSASTYYNEQFF.

This rearrangement joins TRBV29-1 to TRBJ2-7; 12 bases are a match to TRBD1. After removal of 2 bases from V and 2 bases from J, the junction contained 10 bases not matched to a gene. The CDR3 is 17 amino acids. Germline V lookup: CDR1 SQVTM, CDR2 ANQGSEA. CDR3 amino acids: CSVETGQGADSPYEQYF. Written as DNA, the CDR3 is TGCAGCGTTGAAACGGGACAGGGGGCCGACTCACCCTACGAGCAGTACTTC.

V and J are TRBV12-3 or TRBV12-4 and TRBJ1-6, with a possible D match to TRBD1 (6 bases). The CDR3 has 13 residues. V dropped 4 bases and J dropped 10 bases, with 11 bases sitting between them. CDR3 in DNA: TGTGCCAGCAGTTATCAGGGGAGATCACCCCTCCACTTT. It specifies CASSYQGRSPLHF.

V and J are TRBV6-5 and TRBJ2-5; 7 nucleotides line up with TRBD1. The closer fit of TRBJ2-7 to the DNA end suggests the J call may be wrong. The germline V gene has CDR1 MNHEY and CDR2 SVGAGI. The CDR3 length is 15 residues. The DNA of the CDR3 is TGTGCCAGCAGTTCGACAGGGTTAGGGTCCTACGAGCAGTACTTC. It is translated as CASSSTGLGSYEQYF.

This clonotype has more than one count but fewer than ten. The V and J genes are TRBV3-1 and TRBJ1-2, with D unresolved. CDR1 LGHDT and CDR2 YNNKEL come from the germline V gene (reference sequence). V lost 5 bases, J lost 9 bases, and 13 bases lay in between. The CDR3 is 12 residues long. This CDR3 is CASSRRLDSYTF. DNA of the CDR3: TGTGCCAGCAGCAGACGGTTGGATAGCTACACCTTC.

The CDR3 here is CAISEPGAYEQYF. For the CDR3, the DNA is TGTGCCATCAGTGAGCCGGGGGCGTACGAGCAGTACTTC. V gene TRBV10-3 combines with J gene TRBJ2-7; tentatively, D is TRBD1 or TRBD2 (6 bases each). Germline V gene data show CDR1 as ENHRY and CDR2 as SYGVKD. The CDR3 covers 13 residues. The V end was cut by 2 bases, the J end by 4 bases, with 9 bases between.

This clonotype was seen ten or more times. CDR3 amino acids: CASSFQRGQDTQYF. DNA for the CDR3: TGTGCCAGCAGTTTCCAGCGGGGGCAGGACACCCAGTACTTC. V gene TRBV12-3 or TRBV12-4 combines with J gene TRBJ2-5; TRBD2 aligns across 8 bases. CDR3 length: 14 residues. With 3 bases clipped from V and 8 bases from J, the junction kept 8 bases outside the gene matches.

The rearrangement links TRBV10-2 to TRBJ2-5, with D perhaps matching TRBD1 or TRBD2 (5 bases each). From germline, CDR1 is WSHSY and CDR2 SAAADI. This CDR3 is 14 amino acids long. Trimming took off 8 bases at V and 1 base at J, with 14 bases between the two ends. CDR3 region: CASAWDGPQETQYF. Written as DNA, the CDR3 is TGCGCCAGCGCCTGGGACGGACCCCAAGAGACCCAGTACTTC.